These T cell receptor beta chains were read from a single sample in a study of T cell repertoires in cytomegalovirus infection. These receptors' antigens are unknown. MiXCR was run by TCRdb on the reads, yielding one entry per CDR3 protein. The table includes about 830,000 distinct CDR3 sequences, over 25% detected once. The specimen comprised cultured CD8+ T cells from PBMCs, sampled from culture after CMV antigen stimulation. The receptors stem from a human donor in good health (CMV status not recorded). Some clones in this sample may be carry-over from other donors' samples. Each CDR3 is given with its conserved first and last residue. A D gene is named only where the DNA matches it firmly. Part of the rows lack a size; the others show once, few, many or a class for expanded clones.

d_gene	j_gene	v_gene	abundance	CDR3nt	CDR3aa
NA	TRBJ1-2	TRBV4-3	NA	TGCGCCAGCAGCCAAGAGCTAGGGGACGCAAGAACGTATGGCTACACCTTC	CASSQELGDARTYGYTF
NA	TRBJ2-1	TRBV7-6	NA	TGTGACAGCAGCCCCCCCCGCGGGGTCTCTAGCTCCTACAATGAGCAGTTCTTC	CDSSPPRGVSSSYNEQFF
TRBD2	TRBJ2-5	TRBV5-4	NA	TGTGCCAGCACCCCCGGGGGGTGGGAAGAGACCCAGTACTTC	CASTPGGWEETQYF
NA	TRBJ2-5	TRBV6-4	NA	TGTGCCAGCAGTGAAGGAAGAGGAACCCAGTACTTC	CASSEGRGTQYF
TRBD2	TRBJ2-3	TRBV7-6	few	TGTGCCAGCAGCTACCTGCGGGAGGCTAGCACAGATACGCAGTATTTT	CASSYLREASTDTQYF
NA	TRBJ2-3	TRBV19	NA	TGTGCCAGTAGTTCAAAAGACGACAGTAGCACAGATACGCAGTATTTT	CASSSKDDSSTDTQYF
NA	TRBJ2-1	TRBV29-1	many	TGCAGCGTTGACCACAGGGACCTATACAATGAGCAGTTCTTC	CSVDHRDLYNEQFF
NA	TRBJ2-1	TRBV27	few	TGTGCCAGCAGTCCTGGGACTTTTAATGAGCAGTTCTTC	CASSPGTFNEQFF
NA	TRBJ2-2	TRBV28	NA	TGTGCCAGCGCACGTACCGGGGAGCTGTTTTTT	CASARTGELFF
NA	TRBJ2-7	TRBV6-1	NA	TGTGCCAGCAGGGAACAGGGACTGTCCTACGAGCAGTACTTC	CASREQGLSYEQYF
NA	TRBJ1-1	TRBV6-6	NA	TGTGCCAGCAGTGCGGACGGAGTCTACACTGAAGCTTTCTTT	CASSADGVYTEAFF
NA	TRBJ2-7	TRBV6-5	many	TGTGCCAGCAGCCCAGATGGGTACGAGCAGTACTTC	CASSPDGYEQYF
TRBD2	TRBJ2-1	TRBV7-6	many	TGTGCCAGCACCGTAGGACTAGGGCTTTACAATGAGCAGTTCTTC	CASTVGLGLYNEQFF
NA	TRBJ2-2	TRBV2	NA	TGTGCCAGCACTAGCCCGACGGGCACCGGGGAGCTGCTTTTT	CASTSPTGTGELLF
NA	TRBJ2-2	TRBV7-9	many	TGTGCCAGCAGCTTATCCGGGGAGCTGTTTTTT	CASSLSGELFF
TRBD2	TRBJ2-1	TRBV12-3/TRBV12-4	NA	TGTGCCAGCAGTTTCTCAGAACTAGCGGGGGCCCTCAATGAGCAGTTCTTC	CASSFSELAGALNEQFF
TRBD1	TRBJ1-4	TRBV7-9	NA	TGTGCCAGCAGCTTAGTGGACAGGGGTGAGGAAAAACTGTTTTTT	CASSLVDRGEEKLFF
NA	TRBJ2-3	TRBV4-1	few	TGCGCCAGCAGCCAGATCTCTAGCACAGATACGCAGTATTTT	CASSQISSTDTQYF
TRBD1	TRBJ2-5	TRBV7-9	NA	TGTGCCAGCAGCCCCCCAGGGGACAGGAAGCAAGAGACCCAGTACTTC	CASSPPGDRKQETQYF
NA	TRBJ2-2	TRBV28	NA	TGTGCCAGCAGTTTAACGGGGGGCAGCGGGGAGCTGTTTTTT	CASSLTGGSGELFF
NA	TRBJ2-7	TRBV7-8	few	TGTGCCAGCAGCTTAGCGCTTTGGGACGCATCCTACGAGCAGTACTTC	CASSLALWDASYEQYF
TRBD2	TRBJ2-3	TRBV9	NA	TGTGCCAGCAGCCTACGAGCGACTAGCGGACCCACAGATACGCAGTATTTT	CASSLRATSGPTDTQYF
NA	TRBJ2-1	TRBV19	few	TGTGCCAGTAGTAGAAAGTTCCGGGACTCTTACAATGAGCAGTTCTTC	CASSRKFRDSYNEQFF
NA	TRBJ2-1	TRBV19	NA	TGTGCCAGTACCCCTCTGGGGGGCGCCTTCTACAATGAGCAGTTCTTC	CASTPLGGAFYNEQFF
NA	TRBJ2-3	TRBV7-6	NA	TGTGCCAGCAGCTTAGCTCCAGCGGGCGCAGATACGCAGTATTTT	CASSLAPAGADTQYF
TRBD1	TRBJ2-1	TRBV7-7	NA	TGTGCTAGCAGCTTGAAGGGGGCGAATGAGCAGTTCTTC	CASSLKGANEQFF